This TCR beta chain was identified in a study of beta chain features in type 1 diabetes. Study-level background: When patients were set against healthy donors, age, gender and cell yields were similar.

This clone was seen a handful of times. What it binds is not known. CD45RO/CCR7/CD25/CD127/CD95/CD27 sorting isolated CD4+ naive, central memory, regulatory and stem cell-like memory cells. The study, taken as a whole, reports: There was a moderate but significant shortening of TCRB CDR3s in all four CD4+ subsets of Type 1 diabetes patients.

Investigators reverse transcribed all isolated RNA, so they sequenced expressed TCRB transcripts. Sequencing used immunoSEQ multiplex PCR; TCRdb keeps in-frame clones, though not all of them. In the table there are 250,000 to 300,000 clones, under 8.5% of which are singletons. This CDR3 is 16 amino acids long. The V end lost 0 bases, the J end lost 0 bases, and 8 bases lay between the germline ends. Germline lookup yields CDR1 SGHNT and CDR2 YENEEA. Sample: central memory CD4+ T cells from blood. The TCR originated in a woman aged 18-29 years in good health. J is TRBJ2-2 and V is TRBV11-3; D unclear. The CDR3 DNA reads TGTGCCAGCAGCTTAGAAGGGCCGCCGAACACCGGGGAGCTGTTTTTT. It specifies CASSLEGPPNTGELFF.